This paragraph covers one T cell receptor beta chain sequence. Its antigen is unknown. The record originates from a study of OX40 agonist ivuxolimab in advanced cancers. V was cut by 5 bases and J by 0 bases, with 14 bases left in between. The length of the CDR3 is 15 residues. Germline CDR1 MDHEN, CDR2 SYDVKM. Study results and caveats: Dosing at 0.1 to 3.0 mg/kg was accompanied by clonal expansion of CD4+ and CD8+ blood T cells by week 6.

Clones were sequenced by immunoSEQ multiplex PCR, and TCRdb holds only the in-frame ones, with some missing. The data contain tens of thousands of clones, about 85% of them singletons. With autoimmune disease history or systemic immunosuppression, patients were excluded. The rearrangement uses TRBV28 and TRBJ2-7, with D unresolved. This sequence originates from an adult with an advanced solid tumor such as melanoma, head and neck, liver or kidney cancer. The specimen was CD4+ or CD8+ T cells sorted from blood, collected in a trial of the OX40 agonist ivuxolimab. The CDR3 sequence: CASSPPSRRSYEQYF. CDR3 nucleotides: TGTGCCAGCAGTCCCCCCTCCCGGCGCTCCTACGAGCAGTACTTC. Filled out from reference TRBV28 and TRBJ2-7, the complete variable domain reads DVKVTQSSRYLVKRTGEKVFLECVQDMDHENMFWYRQDPGLGLRLIYFSYDVKMKEKGDIPEGYSVSREKKERFSLILESASTNQTSMYLCASSPPSRRSYEQYFGPGTRLTVT.